The rows below give T cell receptor beta chains drawn from one sample of a study of cytomegalovirus exposure and HLA in healthy donors. The method was immunoSEQ multiplex PCR; TCRdb's version includes in-frame clones alone and lacks a portion of them. Altogether approximately 150,000 clones are present, roughly 73% being singletons, with the ten largest covering 2.5% to 4%. The sample was PBMCs. Receptors were obtained from a middle-aged man in good health and CMV-seronegative. CDR3s include the opening cysteine and the closing phenylalanine or tryptophan. Fields, in order: D gene, V gene, J gene, clone size, CDR3 DNA, CDR3 protein. A D gene is named only where the DNA matches it firmly. Clone size is shown for a subset of rows, as once, few, many or a class of expanded clone.

TRBD1	TRBV11-1	TRBJ2-5	NA	TGTGCCAGCAGCGAACAGGGGCGATATCAAGAGACCCAGTACTTC	CASSEQGRYQETQYF
TRBD1	TRBV7-9	TRBJ1-2	once	TGTGCCAGCAGCTTAGGCGACAGGGTAAACTATGGCTACACCTTC	CASSLGDRVNYGYTF
TRBD2	TRBV5-4	TRBJ2-3	NA	TGTGCCAGCAGCCGGGGACTAGCGGGGAGCACAGATACGCAGTATTTT	CASSRGLAGSTDTQYF
TRBD1	TRBV2	TRBJ2-7	NA	TGTGCCAGCAGTGAAGGAAGGGGACAGTCCTCTTACGAGCAGTACTTC	CASSEGRGQSSYEQYF
NA	TRBV2	TRBJ1-5	once	TGTGCCAGCGCCCAGTCCCATGGCAATCAGCCCCAGCATTTT	CASAQSHGNQPQHF
NA	TRBV7-9	TRBJ1-1	NA	TGTGCCAGCAGCTTAGCCCCCGGCGGGGGGAGCACTGAAGCTTTCTTT	CASSLAPGGGSTEAFF
NA	TRBV6-5	TRBJ1-6	once	TGTGCCAGCAGTCCGGGACACTATCTACACTTT	CASSPGHYLHF
TRBD1	TRBV10-2	TRBJ2-7	NA	TGCGCCAGCAGACGGGGACAGGCCTACGAGCAGTACTTC	CASRRGQAYEQYF
TRBD1	TRBV19	TRBJ2-2	NA	TGTGCCAGTAGTCCGGACAGGGGGCCCGGGGAGCTGTTTTTT	CASSPDRGPGELFF
NA	TRBV7-8	TRBJ1-2	NA	TGTACCAGCAGCTTCCTCGACACCAGAGCTAACTATGGCTACACCTTC	CTSSFLDTRANYGYTF
NA	TRBV14	TRBJ2-5	NA	TGTGCCAGCAGCCGGGGACTCGTGGAGACCCAGTACTTC	CASSRGLVETQYF
NA	TRBV19	TRBJ1-5	NA	TGTGCCAGTAGTACTCGACAGAGACTCAATCAGCCCCAGCATTTT	CASSTRQRLNQPQHF
NA	TRBV7-9	TRBJ1-4	NA	TGTGCCAGCAGCAAGACAGCAACTAATGAAAAACTGTTTTTT	CASSKTATNEKLFF
TRBD1	TRBV9	TRBJ2-7	NA	TGTGCCAGCAGCGTAGGAGGGGGCCCCTACGAGCAGTACTTC	CASSVGGGPYEQYF
TRBD2	TRBV9	TRBJ2-3	NA	TGTGCCAGCAGCGTAGGGAAGCGGGGGGTTATTTGGGATACGCAGTATTTT	CASSVGKRGVIWDTQYF
NA	TRBV27	TRBJ1-1	NA	TGTGCCAGCAGTTTATCAGGAGGCGTGGGCACTGAAGCTTTCTTT	CASSLSGGVGTEAFF
TRBD1	TRBV10-1	TRBJ1-5	NA	TGCGCCAGCAGCCAGGGGGGCTGGCAATCAGCCCAGCATTTT	CASSQGGWQSAQHF
NA	TRBV2	TRBJ2-5	NA	TGTGCCAGCAGGTTGTTGGGGGCTTCCCAAGAGACCCAGTACTTC	CASRLLGASQETQYF
TRBD1	TRBV4-2	TRBJ1-2	NA	TGTGCCAGCAGCCAAGGGGGGACCTCAGGGGGCTATGGCTACACCTTC	CASSQGGTSGGYGYTF
NA	TRBV12-5	TRBJ1-2	NA	TGTGCTAGTGACCGCCCCTTTACAGGGTCCTATGGCTACACCTTC	CASDRPFTGSYGYTF
TRBD1	TRBV19	TRBJ1-6	NA	TGTGCCAGTAGCGCGACAGGGGGGGACTCACCCCTCCACTTT	CASSATGGDSPLHF
TRBD1	TRBV5-1	TRBJ1-4	NA	TGCGCCAGCAGCTTGTTGCAGGGGGATGAAAAACTGTTTTTT	CASSLLQGDEKLFF
NA	TRBV11-2	TRBJ2-3	NA	TGTGCCAGCAGCTTAACGAGGTCGTGGGATACGCAGTATTTT	CASSLTRSWDTQYF
NA	TRBV14	TRBJ2-7	NA	TGTGCCAGCAGCCAAACTCGATTCCTCTCCTACGAGCAGTACTTC	CASSQTRFLSYEQYF
NA	TRBV11-3	TRBJ2-7	NA	TGTGCCAGCAGCTTAAGCTCAGGGTCCGAGCAGTACTTC	CASSLSSGSEQYF
TRBD1	TRBV30	TRBJ1-2	once	TGTGCCTGGAGTCCGGGGGGACAGGGGCCCTATGGCTACACCTTC	CAWSPGGQGPYGYTF
NA	TRBV2	TRBJ2-7	NA	TGTGCCAGCAGTATCTACGACAGTGACGAGCAGTACTTC	CASSIYDSDEQYF
NA	TRBV6-6	TRBJ2-7	NA	TGTGCCAGCAGTTACTCTACCGGGTTTAGCTCCTACGAGCAGTACTTC	CASSYSTGFSSYEQYF
NA	TRBV6-5	TRBJ2-3	NA	TGTGCCAGGGAACAGGGTGGTTCAGGCACAGATACGCAGTATTTT	CAREQGGSGTDTQYF
TRBD2	TRBV9	TRBJ2-1	NA	TGTGCCAGCAGCGTAGTAGGACTAGCGGGGGTTTACAATGAGCAGTTCTTC	CASSVVGLAGVYNEQFF
NA	TRBV7-3	TRBJ1-2	few	TGTGCCAGCAGCTTAACGGAGGCAGGCTATGGCTACACCTTC	CASSLTEAGYGYTF
TRBD2	TRBV5-4	TRBJ2-1	NA	TGTGCCAGCAGCTTCCTAGCGGGGGCGCACTACAATGAGCAGTTCTTC	CASSFLAGAHYNEQFF
TRBD1	TRBV5-1	TRBJ2-7	NA	TGCGCCAGCAGCTTGGGGGTCGGACAGGGGGCCCACGAGCAGTACTTC	CASSLGVGQGAHEQYF
NA	TRBV29-1	TRBJ1-4	few	TGCAGCGGGGGGGGATATAATGAAAAACTGTTTTTT	CSGGGYNEKLFF
TRBD1	TRBV9	TRBJ1-2	NA	TGTGCCAGCAGCCCCCGACAGGGGAGCTATGGCTACACCTTC	CASSPRQGSYGYTF
NA	TRBV12-5	TRBJ2-7	NA	TGTGCTAGTGGTTCCATGGACCGGGGGGAGCAGTACTTC	CASGSMDRGEQYF
NA	TRBV5-1	TRBJ1-2	NA	TGCGCCAGCAGCGACTCCGGACAAAACGCCTATGGCTACACCTTC	CASSDSGQNAYGYTF
TRBD1	TRBV7-9	TRBJ1-2	NA	TGTGCCAGCAGCCGGGGACAGGGGACTGGCTATGGCTACACCTTC	CASSRGQGTGYGYTF
NA	TRBV5-4	TRBJ1-4	few	TGTGCCAGCAGGGAGGGGTTAGCTAATGAAAAACTGTTTTTT	CASREGLANEKLFF
NA	TRBV9	TRBJ2-7	NA	TGTGCCAGCAGCGTAGGGGGGGTCGGCGAGCAGTACTTC	CASSVGGVGEQYF
TRBD2	TRBV5-1	TRBJ2-1	NA	TGCGCCAGCAGCACACCCAGCGGGGGCCCCTACAATGAGCAGTTCTTC	CASSTPSGGPYNEQFF